This T cell receptor (beta chain) was recorded in a study of T cells after yellow fever vaccination. TCRdb passed the 5' RACE reads through MiXCR, listing each CDR3 protein once. Here the sample spans about 350,000 distinct CDR3 sequences, 4.1% being singletons. Trimming stripped 4 bases from V and 4 bases from J, with 16 bases between. CDR3 length: 16 residues. Germline V lookup: CDR1 LGHNA, CDR2 YSLEER. This clonotype was seen more than once but under ten times. This rearrangement joins TRBV4-3 to TRBJ1-4, with D perhaps matching TRBD1 (6 bases). The TCR sequence derives from a man between 18 and 35 years old who received the YFV17D yellow fever vaccine. The starting material was PBMCs, obtained 5 days after the yellow fever booster vaccination. The CDR3 DNA sequence: TGCGCCAGCAGCCGAAGTAACGGACAGCTTAATGAAAAACTGTTTTTT. It specifies CASSRSNGQLNEKLFF.